Presented here are 22 T cell receptor beta chains from one specimen sequenced in a study of Tregs in tolerant kidney transplant recipients. Repertoires were generated with immunoSEQ multiplex PCR, while TCRdb's copy carries only in-frame clones and drops some. This table holds fewer than 55,000 clones. The specimen was CD4+ T cells from blood, collected before the transplant. These receptors all stem from a human donor who received a combined kidney and bone marrow transplant.

With regard to this clone: The read is 3 residues too short to cover the CDR3 end, so that end is filled in from the germline J gene. V gene TRBV2 combines with J gene TRBJ1-5, with TRBD1 as a possible D gene (6 bases). This CDR3 is built from 15 residues. Germline V CDR1 and CDR2: SNHLY, FYNNEI. V was clipped by 3 bases and J by 0 bases, with 9 bases between them. The sequenced part of the CDR3 DNA is TGTGCCAGCAGTGAGGACAGTTATAGCAATCAGCCC. Its translation is CASSEDSYSNQP. The whole CDR3 sequence is CASSEDSYSNQPQHF.

With regard to this clone: The read terminates 3 residues ahead of where the CDR3 ends, so the germline J gene completes it. The rearrangement joins TRBV7-2 to TRBJ2-3; TRBD2 aligns across 8 bases. V dropped 2 bases and J dropped 4; count of bases not matched to a gene: 5. CDR1 and CDR2 from the germline V gene are SGHTA and FQGNSA. This CDR3 region has 15 residues. The CDR3 reads CASSLYGTRADTQYF. The DNA read from the CDR3 is TGTGCCAGCAGCTTATACGGGACTAGGGCAGATACG. Looking up the rest from reference TRBV7-2 and TRBJ2-3 gives the full variable domain: GAGVSQSPSNKVTEKGKDVELRCDPISGHTALYWYRQSLGQGLEFLIYFQGNSAPDKSGLPSDRFSAERTGGSVSTLTIQRTQQEDSAVYLCASSLYGTRADTQYFGPGTRLTVL.

In the case of this clone: The missing CDR3 end, 3 residues past where the read stops, is filled in from the germline J gene. The chain combines TRBV19 with TRBJ2-5, with 10 bases identical to TRBD1. The ends lost 10 bases at V and 2 bases at J; junction bases unmatched: 13. Germline V gene lookup returns CDR1 LNHDA and CDR2 SQIVND (reference sequence). There are 16 residues in the CDR3. Partial CDR3 DNA: TGTGCCACCGTCCGACGACCGGGACAGGGGCAAGAGACC. It yields the protein CATVRRPGQGQET. The entire CDR3 reads CATVRRPGQGQETQYF.

Concerning this clone: Read data end 3 residues before the CDR3 end; the end is taken from the germline J gene. The genes are TRBV7-9 and TRBJ2-7; D is ambiguous. Germline CDR1 reads SEHNR; CDR2 reads FQNEAQ (reference sequence). This CDR3 is built from 12 residues. The V and J ends lost 5 bases and 0 bases respectively, with 5 bases between them. The CDR3 sequence is CASSGRSYEQYF. The covered CDR3 bases are TGTGCCAGCAGCGGCCGCTCCTACGAG.

Details on this clone: The CDR3 end lies 3 residues beyond the end of the read and is filled in from the germline J gene. The rearrangement joins TRBV5-1 to TRBJ1-4, with 8 bases fitting TRBD1. This CDR3 has 14 amino acids. V was clipped by 4 bases and J by 8 bases; unmatched bases: 7. Per the germline V gene, CDR1 is SGHRS and CDR2 is YFSETQ. The CDR3 sequence is CASSPGTGGEKLFF. Incomplete CDR3 DNA: TGCGCCAGCAGCCCCGGGACAGGAGGCGAAAAA.

Remarks on this clone: The CDR3 is cut off 3 residues early in the read; its end comes from the germline J gene. The rearrangement uses TRBV7-2 and TRBJ1-1, with 9 bases identical to TRBD1. Germline V CDR1 and CDR2: SGHTA, FQGNSA. The CDR3 extends over 14 amino acids. CDR3 bases read: TGTGCCAGCAGCTTAGTCGCAGGGACAGGGGAA. Encoded protein: CASSLVAGTGE. The whole CDR3 protein reads CASSLVAGTGEAFF.

In regard to this clone: The read comes to an end 3 residues before the CDR3 does, leaving the germline J gene to fill in the end. This sequence joins TRBV2 and TRBJ1-6; D is undetermined. Trimming took 4 bases from V and 4 from J, leaving 8 bases between them. Per the germline V gene, CDR1 is SNHLY and CDR2 is FYNNEI. CDR3 length equals 14 residues. The CDR3 spells CASSVRTYNSPLHF. Partial CDR3 DNA: TGTGCCAGCAGTGTGAGGACTTATAATTCACCC.

Points on this clone: The CDR3 end falls 3 residues outside the read, so it is completed with the germline J gene. The gene calls are TRBV7-9 and TRBJ2-1, with TRBD2 as a possible D gene (5 bases). Germline loops: CDR1 SEHNR, CDR2 FQNEAQ (reference sequence). This CDR3 contains 15 residues. V was trimmed by 5 bases and J by 6 bases, leaving 17 bases between them. The chain's CDR3 is CASSPTGSVVNEQFF. CDR3 bases read: TGTGCCAGCAGCCCCACGGGGTCAGTAGTCAATGAG. Full variable domain (outside the CDR3, taken from reference TRBV7-9 and TRBJ2-1): DTGVSQNPRHKITKRGQNVTFRCDPISEHNRLYWYRQTLGQGPEFLTYFQNEAQLEKSRLLSDRFSAERPKGSFSTLEIQRTEQGDSAMYLCASSPTGSVVNEQFFGPGTRLTVL.

Regarding this clone: Coverage ceases 3 residues before the CDR3 finishes, and the germline J gene fills in the end. The V gene is TRBV2, the J gene TRBJ1-2, with TRBD1 identical over 10 bases. The CDR3 has 13 residues. Germline CDR1 SNHLY, CDR2 FYNNEI. J gave up 4 bases and V 8 bases, and 4 bases lay outside the gene matches. CDR3 bases read: TGTGCCAGCGAGGGACAGGGGAGCTATGGC. It translates to CASEGQGSYG. The whole CDR3 sequence reads CASEGQGSYGYTF.

Turning to this clone: The read terminates 3 residues ahead of where the CDR3 ends, so the germline J gene completes it. The chain is built from TRBV20-1 and TRBJ2-5; D is possibly TRBD2 (5 bases). The V end lost 0 bases, the J end lost 0 bases, and 11 bases lay between the germline ends. The germline CDR1 and CDR2 sequences are DFQATT and SNEGSKA (reference sequence). This CDR3 region has 15 residues. CDR3 loop: CSARDWTGNQETQYF. Partial CDR3 DNA: TGCAGTGCTAGAGATTGGACTGGGAACCAAGAGACC.

Comment on this clone: The read halts 3 residues ahead of the CDR3 end, with the missing end drawn from the germline J gene. The V gene is TRBV20-1, the J gene TRBJ2-4; 7 bases are shared with TRBD2. The V gene end was trimmed by 0 bases and the J gene end by 0 bases; junction bases not matched to a gene: 5. In germline, CDR1 is DFQATT, CDR2 SNEGSKA (reference sequence). This CDR3 has 16 residues. This CDR3 is CSARDNLAVAKNIQYF. The CDR3 bases that were read are TGCAGTGCTAGAGACAATCTAGCGGTAGCCAAAAACATT.

Note on this clone: Read data end 3 residues before the CDR3 end; the end is taken from the germline J gene. V gene TRBV18 combines with J gene TRBJ2-1, with D perhaps TRBD2 (6 bases). From germline, CDR1 is KGHSH and CDR2 LQKENI. The CDR3 loop spans 14 amino acids. V shed 7 bases and J shed 7 bases, with 17 bases lying between them. CDR3: CASLSGEGLNEQFF. CDR3 bases read: TGTGCCAGCTTGTCGGGGGAAGGGTTGAATGAG.

Turning to this clone: The CDR3 extends 3 residues past the end of the read, so its final part is completed from the germline J gene. V is TRBV7-9 and J is TRBJ1-1; TRBD1 might be the D (6 bases). CDR3 length equals 12 residues. CDR1 and CDR2 from the germline V gene are SEHNR and FQNEAQ (reference sequence). The V and J ends lost 5 bases and 5 bases respectively, with 9 bases between them. CDR3 in amino acids: CASSTGLTEAFF. The CDR3 bases that were read are TGTGCCAGCAGCACAGGGTTGACTGAA.

For this clone: The DNA ends 3 residues before the CDR3 does, and the rest of the CDR3 is filled in from the germline J gene. This chain links TRBV7-7 with TRBJ2-3; D may be TRBD1 (6 bases). V lost 5 bases to trimming and J lost 0 bases, with 15 bases between them. Germline loops: CDR1 SSHAT, CDR2 FNYEAQ (reference sequence). CDR3 size: 16 residues. The DNA read from the CDR3 is TGTGCCAGCAGCGCCCGAACAGGGTCTAGCACAGATACG. This codes for CASSARTGSSTDT. The CDR3 reads in full as CASSARTGSSTDTQYF.

Of note for this clone: The read finishes 3 residues shy of the CDR3 end, and the germline J gene is used to complete it. This chain links TRBV29-1 with TRBJ1-1; 8 nucleotides line up with TRBD1. The CDR3 covers 12 residues. CDR1 SQVTM and CDR2 ANQGSEA come from the germline V gene. V lost 7 bases, J lost 4 bases, and 5 bases stayed unmatched. The sequenced part of the CDR3 DNA is TGCAGCGGCCGAACAGGGGGCACTGAA. This translates into CSGRTGGTE. The full CDR3 is CSGRTGGTEAFF.

Details on this clone: The CDR3 goes on 3 residues after the read ends, and that part is filled in from the germline J gene. This rearrangement joins TRBV7-9 to TRBJ2-2, with D perhaps matching TRBD1 (5 bases). This CDR3 is 12 amino acids long. Per the germline V gene, CDR1 is SEHNR and CDR2 is FQNEAQ (reference sequence). Between the trimmed V and J ends, which lost 5 bases and 8 bases, there was a span of 9 bases. The part of the CDR3 DNA that was read is TGTGCCAGCAGCCCCAGGGTGGGGGAG. Residues: CASSPRVGE. The entire CDR3 protein reads CASSPRVGELFF.

On this clone itself: The read falls 3 residues short of the CDR3 end, and the missing part is taken from the germline J gene. This sequence joins TRBV7-8 and TRBJ2-1; D is possibly TRBD1 (7 bases). This CDR3 spans 17 amino acids. V dropped 5 bases and J dropped 5 bases, with 22 bases sitting between them. Germline CDR1 is SGHVS and CDR2 is FQNEAQ. The CDR3 loop reads CASSPRGLRDSHNEQFF. CDR3 DNA, as far as it was read: TGTGCCAGCAGCCCCCGGGGGCTACGGGACAGTCACAATGAG. The whole variable domain, remainder taken from reference TRBV7-8 and TRBJ2-1, is GAGVSQSPRYKVAKRGQDVALRCDPISGHVSLFWYQQALGQGPEFLTYFQNEAQLDKSGLPSDRFFAERPEGSVSTLKIQRTQQEDSAVYLCASSPRGLRDSHNEQFFGPGTRLTVL.

Points on this clone: The read stops 3 residues short of the end of the CDR3; the missing end is completed from the germline J gene. The rearrangement uses TRBV5-1 and TRBJ1-1; a weak D match, TRBD1 (6 bases). Germline CDR1 reads SGHRS; CDR2 reads YFSETQ. This CDR3 comprises 14 residues. The V and J ends lost 0 bases and 5 bases respectively, with 11 bases between them. The CDR3 bases that were read are TGCGCCAGCAGCTTGGAGGGGGTGGGAACTGAA. Amino acid sequence: CASSLEGVGTE. The CDR3 in full is CASSLEGVGTEAFF.

About this clone itself: The CDR3 end is not reached by the read, which stops 3 residues before it; the germline J gene fills it in. The V call is TRBV19, the J call TRBJ1-3, with TRBD1 identical over 8 bases. The CDR3 runs 17 residues. V lost 2 bases, J lost 4 bases, and 10 bases stayed unmatched. The germline CDR1 and CDR2 sequences are LNHDA and SQIVND (reference sequence). This CDR3 is CASSITPGGAYGNTIYF. CDR3 bases read: TGTGCCAGTAGTATAACCCCAGGGGGCGCGTACGGAAACACC.

Turning to this clone: The read gets to within 3 residues of the CDR3 end, and the germline J gene fills in the rest. The chain links TRBV20-1 to TRBJ1-4, with 7 bases aligning to TRBD1. The V and J ends lost 1 base and 7 bases, in that order; junction bases with no gene match: 6. The germline V gene has CDR1 DFQATT and CDR2 SNEGSKA (reference sequence). CDR3 length equals 14 residues. The CDR3: CSARVTGSVEKLFF. The covered CDR3 bases are TGCAGTGCTAGAGTGACAGGGAGTGTTGAAAAA.

As to this clone: The CDR3 is cut off 3 residues early in the read; its end comes from the germline J gene. This sequence joins TRBV10-2 and TRBJ2-6, with no clear D. The V gene lost 5 bases and the J gene lost 4 bases, with 6 bases spanning the gap. The CDR3 is made up of 13 amino acids. CDR1 and CDR2 from the germline V gene are WSHSY and SAAADI. The CDR3 loop reads CASSSQGANVLTF. The DNA read from the CDR3 is TGCGCCAGCAGTTCCCAGGGGGCCAACGTC.

With respect to this clone: The CDR3 is cut off 3 residues early in the read; its end comes from the germline J gene. V is TRBV6-2 or TRBV6-3 and J is TRBJ2-1; possible D gene TRBD2, 6 bases. V was trimmed by 3 bases and J by 4 bases, leaving 16 bases between them. The CDR3 sequence is 16 residues long. CDR1 is MNHEY, CDR2 SVGEGT, per germline. The CDR3 loop reads CASSYASRTNYNEQFF. The part of the CDR3 DNA that was read is TGTGCCAGCAGTTATGCTTCGCGGACTAATTACAATGAG.